This T cell receptor beta chain was captured in a study of control samples from healthy donors and cancer patients. The CDR3 spans 12 residues. Germline V lookup: CDR1 SGHTA, CDR2 FQGNSA. Trimming took off 5 bases at V and 2 bases at J, with 5 bases between the two ends. Repertoires were generated with immunoSEQ multiplex PCR, while TCRdb's copy carries only in-frame clones and drops some. The sample lists about 120,000 clones; 91% were seen once. Specimen: blood. This sequence joins TRBV7-2 and TRBJ2-3, with D unresolved. The receptor's source is a woman aged 18-35 years in good health. The CDR3 sequence: CASSPFTDTQYF. As DNA, the CDR3 is TGTGCCAGCAGCCCATTCACAGATACGCAGTATTTT.